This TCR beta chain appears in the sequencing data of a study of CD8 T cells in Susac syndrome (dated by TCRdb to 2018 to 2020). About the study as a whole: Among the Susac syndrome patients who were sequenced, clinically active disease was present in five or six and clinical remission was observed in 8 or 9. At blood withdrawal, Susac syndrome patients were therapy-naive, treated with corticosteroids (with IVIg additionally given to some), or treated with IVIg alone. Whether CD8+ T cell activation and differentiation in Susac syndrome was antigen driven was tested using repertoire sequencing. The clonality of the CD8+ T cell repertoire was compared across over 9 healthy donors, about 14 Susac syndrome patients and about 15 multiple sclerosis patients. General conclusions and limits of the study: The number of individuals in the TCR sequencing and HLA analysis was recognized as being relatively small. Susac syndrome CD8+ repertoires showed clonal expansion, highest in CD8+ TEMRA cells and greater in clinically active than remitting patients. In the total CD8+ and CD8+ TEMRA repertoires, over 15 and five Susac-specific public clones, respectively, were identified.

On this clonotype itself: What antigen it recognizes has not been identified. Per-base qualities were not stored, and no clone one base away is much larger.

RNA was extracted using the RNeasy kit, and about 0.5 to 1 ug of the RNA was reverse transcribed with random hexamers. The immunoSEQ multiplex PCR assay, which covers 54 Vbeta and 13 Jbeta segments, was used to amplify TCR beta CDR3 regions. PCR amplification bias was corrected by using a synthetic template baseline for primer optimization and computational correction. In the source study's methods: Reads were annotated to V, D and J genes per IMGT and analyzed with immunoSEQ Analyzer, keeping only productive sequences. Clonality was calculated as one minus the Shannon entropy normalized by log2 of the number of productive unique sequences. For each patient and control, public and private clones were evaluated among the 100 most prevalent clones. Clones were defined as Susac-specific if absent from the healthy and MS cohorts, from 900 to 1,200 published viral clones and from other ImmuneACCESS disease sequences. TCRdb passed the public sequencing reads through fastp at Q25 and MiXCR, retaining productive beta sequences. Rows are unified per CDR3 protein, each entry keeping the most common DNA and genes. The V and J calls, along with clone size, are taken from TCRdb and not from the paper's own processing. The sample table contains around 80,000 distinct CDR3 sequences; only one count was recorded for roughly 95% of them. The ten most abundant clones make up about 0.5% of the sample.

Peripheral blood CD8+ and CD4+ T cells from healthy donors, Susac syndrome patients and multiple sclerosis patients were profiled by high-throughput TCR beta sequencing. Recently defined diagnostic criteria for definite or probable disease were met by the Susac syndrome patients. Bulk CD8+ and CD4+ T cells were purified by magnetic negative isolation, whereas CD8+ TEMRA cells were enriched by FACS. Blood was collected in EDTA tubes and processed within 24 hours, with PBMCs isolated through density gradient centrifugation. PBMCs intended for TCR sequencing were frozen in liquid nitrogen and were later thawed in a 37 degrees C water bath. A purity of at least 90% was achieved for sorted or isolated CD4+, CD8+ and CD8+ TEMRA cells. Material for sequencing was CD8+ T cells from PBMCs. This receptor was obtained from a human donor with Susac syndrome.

The base sequence is TGTGCCAGCAGTTTAGCGCGGGCGGGGAGCGAAGATACGCAGTATTTT. It is translated as CASSLARAGSEDTQYF. The chain employs TRBV12-3 or TRBV12-4 and TRBJ2-3; the D region possibly corresponds to TRBD2 (6 bases align). The CDR3 sequence holds 16 residues, the cysteine and phenylalanine included. The kept DNA is CDR3 alone, 48 bases in frame from the first base. The junction shows trimming of 0 bases on V and 5 bases on J, plus 15 bases between the germline ends.